This T cell receptor (beta chain) is from a study of shared clonotypes between healthy human individuals. CDR3 length equals 15 residues. V was clipped by 0 bases and J by 2 bases, with 12 bases between them. Germline loops: CDR1 SGHDT, CDR2 YYEEEE. With respect to this clone: Its specificity is unknown.

Broader study findings: Larger estimated richness was generally seen in naive subsets than in memory subsets. For naive CD4 cells, roughly 5% of clonotypes were shared across a handful of donors. Clonotype sharing levels among donors were expected to vary with sequencing depth.

The naive CD8 population came from CD45RO-negative cells selected for CCR7, without terminally differentiated effector memory CD45RA+ cells. Only in-frame clones appear in the TCRdb table, and some are missing; sequencing was by immunoSEQ multiplex PCR. The repertoire consists of approximately 2,000,000 clones, with 85% to 95% occurring once and the leading ten covering more than 1.5%. The source material was naive CD8+ T cells from PBMCs. The TCR sequence derives from a man aged 18 to 30 in good health. Some clones in this sample may be carry-over from other donors' samples. The V gene is TRBV5-6, the J gene TRBJ2-7; D uncertain. CDR3 protein: CASSLVAGFAYEQYF. CDR3 nucleotide sequence: TGTGCCAGCAGCTTGGTTGCTGGTTTCGCCTACGAGCAGTACTTC. Variable domain in full (rest from reference TRBV5-6 and TRBJ2-7): DAGVTQSPTHLIKTRGQQVTLRCSPKSGHDTVSWYQQALGQGPQFIFQYYEEEERQRGNFPDRFSGHQFPNYSSELNVNALLLGDSALYLCASSLVAGFAYEQYFGPGTRLTVT.